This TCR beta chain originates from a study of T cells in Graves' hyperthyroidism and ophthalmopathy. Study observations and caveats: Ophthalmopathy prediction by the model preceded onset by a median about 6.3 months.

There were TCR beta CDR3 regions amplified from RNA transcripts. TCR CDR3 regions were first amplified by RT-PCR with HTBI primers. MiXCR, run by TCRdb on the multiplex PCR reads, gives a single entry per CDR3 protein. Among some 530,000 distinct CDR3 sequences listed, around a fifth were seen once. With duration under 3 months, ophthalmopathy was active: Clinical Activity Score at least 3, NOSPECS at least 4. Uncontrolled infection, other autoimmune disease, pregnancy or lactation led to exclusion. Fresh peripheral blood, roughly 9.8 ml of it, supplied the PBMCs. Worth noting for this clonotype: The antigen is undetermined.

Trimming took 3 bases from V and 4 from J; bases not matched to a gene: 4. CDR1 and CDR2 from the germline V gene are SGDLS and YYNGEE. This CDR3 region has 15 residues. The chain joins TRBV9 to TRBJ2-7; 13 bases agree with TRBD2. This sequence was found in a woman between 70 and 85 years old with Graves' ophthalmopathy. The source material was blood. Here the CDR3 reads CASSETSGGPYEQYF. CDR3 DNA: TGTGCCAGCAGCGAGACTAGCGGGGGGCCGTACGAGCAGTACTTC.